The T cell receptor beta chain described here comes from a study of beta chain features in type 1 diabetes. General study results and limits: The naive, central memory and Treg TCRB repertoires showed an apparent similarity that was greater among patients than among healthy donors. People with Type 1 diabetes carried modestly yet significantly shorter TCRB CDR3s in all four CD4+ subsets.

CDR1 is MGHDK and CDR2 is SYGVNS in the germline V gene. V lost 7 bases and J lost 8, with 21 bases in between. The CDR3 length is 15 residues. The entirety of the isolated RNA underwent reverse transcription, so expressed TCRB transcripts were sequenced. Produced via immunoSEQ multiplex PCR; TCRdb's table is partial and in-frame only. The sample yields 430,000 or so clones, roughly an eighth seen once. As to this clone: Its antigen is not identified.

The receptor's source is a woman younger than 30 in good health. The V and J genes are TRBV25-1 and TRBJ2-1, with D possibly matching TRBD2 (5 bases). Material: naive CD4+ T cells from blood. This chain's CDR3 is CASTQHEGLVYEQFF. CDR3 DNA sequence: TGTGCCAGCACCCAGCATGAGGGCTTGGTGTATGAGCAGTTCTTC.